The sequence of this T cell receptor beta chain was determined in a study of cytomegalovirus exposure and HLA in healthy donors. General study findings and limits: Prior analysis indicated that the majority of TCR beta V segments exhibited productivity approximately 87% or approximately 30% of the time.

About this clone: Antigen unknown.

60 Vbeta and 13 Jbeta primers were used in PCR. Sequencing used immunoSEQ multiplex PCR; TCRdb keeps in-frame clones, though not all of them. The table lists about 98,000 clones, about 81% of them singletons, with less than 1.5% in the top ten. CDR3 length: 14 residues. The germline V gene has CDR1 SGHKS and CDR2 YYEKEE (reference sequence). V was shortened by 4 bases and J by 6 bases, with 14 bases between the two germline ends. Sequencing was carried out using PBMCs. The gene calls are TRBV5-5 and TRBJ1-5; possibly TRBD1 for D (5 bases). The sequence came from a man aged 40-49 years in good health and CMV-seronegative. CDR3 nucleotides: TGTGCCAGCAGCGAGGCAGGGCCTACTCAGCCCCAGCATTTT. Protein: CASSEAGPTQPQHF. Complete variable domain (other parts from reference TRBV5-5 and TRBJ1-5): DAGVTQSPTHLIKTRGQQVTLRCSPISGHKSVSWYQQVLGQGPQFIFQYYEKEERGRGNFPDRFSARQFPNYSSELNVNALLLGDSALYLCASSEAGPTQPQHFGDGTRLSIL.